This T cell receptor beta chain is drawn from a study of blood T cell repertoires in COVID-19. Across the study: The study drew acute and convalescent COVID-19 samples from the United States, Italy and Spain. The analysed material was cDNA or gDNA that came from T cells, B-cell-depleted T cells, or PBMCs.

As originally analysed: For nucleated cells, counts were estimated from reference gene primer amplification. The protocol was immunoSEQ multiplex PCR, while the TCRdb copy is restricted to in-frame clones and leaves out a portion. V and J calls plus clone size are reproduced from that table; the DNA served to infer D and trimming. The table lists approximately 150,000 clones, about nine tenths of them singletons. Germline CDR1 and CDR2: SGHRS and YFSETQ. This CDR3 contains 12 residues. Trimming removed 7 bases from V and 3 bases from J, with 9 bases in between. The specimen was peripheral blood. This clonotype was sampled from a woman aged 60-75 years who had recovered from COVID-19. The chain uses TRBV5-1 and TRBJ2-3; D uncertain. The CDR3: CASGDVTDTQYF. CDR3 sequence (DNA): TGCGCCAGCGGAGATGTTACAGATACGCAGTATTTT. Variable domain in full (rest from reference TRBV5-1 and TRBJ2-3): KAGVTQTPRYLIKTRGQQVTLSCSPISGHRSVSWYQQTPGQGLQFLFEYFSETQRNKGNFPGRFSGRQFSNSRSEMNVSTLELGDSALYLCASGDVTDTQYFGPGTRLTVL.